The 17 T cell receptor beta chains listed next were all sequenced from one sample in a study of blood T cell repertoires in COVID-19. Only in-frame clones appear in the TCRdb table, and some are missing; sequencing was by immunoSEQ multiplex PCR. The sample includes about 24,000 clones, approximately 86% of them seen just once. Input material: peripheral blood. The origin of the receptors is a human donor with acute or convalescent COVID-19. The donor label of this sample is uncertain.

The gene calls are TRBV6-6 and TRBJ2-7, with 7 positions matching TRBD2. Germline V gene sequence: CDR1 MNHNY, CDR2 SVGAGI (reference sequence). With V trimmed by 7 bases and J by 7 bases, 10 bases remained unmatched. The CDR3 consists of 13 residues. CDR3 region: CASTAPGGGEQYF. Written as DNA, the CDR3 is TGTGCCAGCACCGCGCCGGGAGGCGGAGAGCAGTACTTC.

The chain employs TRBV28 and TRBJ2-7; 10 bases are a match to TRBD2. The CDR3 runs 14 residues. The V segment lost 5 bases and the J segment 1 base; nucleotides outside the gene matches: 2. The V gene's germline CDR1 is MDHEN and CDR2 SYDVKM. CDR3 region: CASSPLAGSYEQYF. The CDR3 DNA reads TGTGCCAGCAGTCCACTAGCGGGATCCTACGAGCAGTACTTC.

The chain has TRBV3-1 (or the pseudogene TRBV3-2) and TRBJ2-1; 12 bases agree with TRBD2. V dropped 5 bases and J dropped 4; count of bases not matched to a gene: 3. Germline assignment: CDR1 LGHDT and CDR2 YNNKEL (reference sequence). CDR3 length: 15 amino acids. CDR3 coding DNA: TGTGCCAGCAGCGTGACTAGCGGGGGTTACAATGAGCAGTTCTTC. Residues: CASSVTSGGYNEQFF.

The CDR3 spells CASSDRAGGTDTQYF. The CDR3 DNA sequence: TGTGCCAGCAGTGACCGAGCGGGGGGCACAGATACGCAGTATTTT. The V and J genes are TRBV6-4 and TRBJ2-3, with 8 bases identical to TRBD2. Germline V gene sequence: CDR1 MRHNA, CDR2 SNTAGT. This CDR3 is 15 amino acids long. V was pared by 2 bases and J by 1 base, with 2 bases of the junction left unmatched.

V usage is TRBV5-6 and J usage is TRBJ2-2, with 8 bases fitting TRBD1. Germline CDR1 reads SGHDT; CDR2 reads YYEEEE. This CDR3 has 15 amino acids. V gave up 2 bases and J gave up 4 bases; unmatched junction bases: 4. The CDR3 protein is CASSFGTGGTGELFF. In nucleotides, the CDR3 is TGTGCCAGCAGCTTCGGAACAGGGGGCACCGGGGAGCTGTTTTTT.

The chain employs TRBV5-4 and TRBJ2-2, with no clear D. Germline CDR1 SGHNT, CDR2 YYREEE (reference sequence). The CDR3 is 13 residues long. Deletions cut 0 bases from V and 5 bases from J, with 5 bases between. The CDR3 here is CASSLGGTGELFF. Written as DNA, the CDR3 is TGTGCCAGCAGCTTGGGCGGAACCGGGGAGCTGTTTTTT.

The chain combines TRBV19 with TRBJ1-6; 7 positions match TRBD1. The junction had 10 bases not matched to a gene; V was cut back by 6 bases and J by 8 bases. CDR1 is LNHDA and CDR2 is SQIVND in the germline V gene (reference sequence). CDR3 length: 15 residues. The CDR3 nucleotides are TGTGCCAGTAGCGAAGACAGGGTTCGGGATTCACCCCTCCACTTT. Amino acid sequence: CASSEDRVRDSPLHF.

V and J are TRBV7-8 and TRBJ2-7; TRBD2 agrees at 14 bases. After removal of 6 bases from V and 1 base from J, the junction contained 11 bases not matched to a gene. The CDR3 length is 18 residues. Germline V gene sequence: CDR1 SGHVS, CDR2 FQNEAQ. CDR3 bases: TGTGCCAGCAGTCGGACTAGCGGGGGGCAAATCGGATCCTACGAGCAGTACTTC. Translating gives CASSRTSGGQIGSYEQYF.

The chain joins TRBV11-2 to TRBJ2-1; 9 positions match TRBD1. The CDR3 extends over 16 amino acids. The germline V gene encodes CDR1 SGHAT and CDR2 FQNNGV. V shed 5 bases, J shed 5 bases, and the junction held 10 bases outside the gene matches. The CDR3 DNA follows: TGTGCCAGCAGCGCTCGGACAGGGGCCTTCGACAATGAGCAGTTCTTC. Its translation is CASSARTGAFDNEQFF.

This chain connects TRBV19 to TRBJ1-5; maybe TRBD1 (6 bases). The CDR3 spans 14 residues. Germline loops: CDR1 LNHDA, CDR2 SQIVND (reference sequence). V gave up 6 bases and J gave up 3 bases, with 12 bases separating them. CDR3 in DNA: TGTGCCAGTAGCCCACAGGGTACCAATCAGCCCCAGCATTTT. Translation: CASSPQGTNQPQHF.

The V and J genes are TRBV12-3 or TRBV12-4 and TRBJ2-7, with D possibly being TRBD2 (7 bases). V lost 7 bases to trimming and J lost 5 bases, with 15 bases between them. This CDR3 spans 13 amino acids. In DNA, the CDR3 is TGTGCCAGCAACACAGCCGGGGGGCACGAGCAGTACTTC. Amino acids: CASNTAGGHEQYF.

The CDR3 coding sequence is TGTGCCAGCAGCCCCAGCGGGGGGGGTACCTACAATGAGCAGTTCTTC. It is translated as CASSPSGGGTYNEQFF. The chain employs TRBV11-3 and TRBJ2-1, with 10 nucleotides matching TRBD2. CDR3 length: 16 residues. Germline V CDR1 and CDR2: SGHNT, YENEEA. Trimming removed 5 bases from V and 2 bases from J; junction bases left unmatched: 6. Variable domain in full (rest from reference TRBV11-3 and TRBJ2-1): EAGVVQSPRYKIIEKKQPVAFWCNPISGHNTLYWYLQNLGQGPELLIRYENEEAVDDSQLPKDRFSAERLKGVDSTLKIQPAELGDSAVYLCASSPSGGGTYNEQFFGPGTRLTVL.

V gene TRBV6-5 combines with J gene TRBJ2-3, with 13 nucleotides matching TRBD2. Germline trimming cut 5 bases from V and 4 bases from J; bases unmatched to any gene: 3. Looked up from germline, CDR1 is MNHEY and CDR2 is SVGAGI. This CDR3 is built from 15 residues. DNA for the CDR3: TGTGCCAGCAGTCGGACTAGCGGGAGCGCAGATACGCAGTATTTT. Translating gives CASSRTSGSADTQYF.

There are a few counts of this clone. The chain has TRBV6-5 and TRBJ1-6, with D possibly TRBD1 on 6 matching bases. This CDR3 is 13 amino acids long. Germline lookup yields CDR1 MNHEY and CDR2 SVGAGI. The V and J ends lost 6 bases and 6 bases respectively, with 9 bases between them. The CDR3 loop reads CASRDRANSPLHF. CDR3 bases: TGTGCCAGCAGGGACAGAGCTAATTCACCCCTCCACTTT.

This clone was seen more than once but under ten times. V usage is TRBV15 and J usage is TRBJ1-6, with D unresolved. The ends were cut back, 3 bases at V and 7 bases at J, with 4 bases in the middle. This CDR3 has 12 residues. CDR1 is LNHNV and CDR2 is YYDKDF in the germline V gene (reference sequence). CDR3 residues: CATSSQNSPLHF. The CDR3 DNA is TGTGCCACCAGCAGCCAGAATTCACCCCTCCACTTT.

CDR3 coding DNA: TGTGCCAGCAGCCGGGAATTGGGACAGCTGAACACTGAAGCTTTCTTT. This sequence encodes CASSRELGQLNTEAFF. The chain employs TRBV4-2 and TRBJ1-1, with 7 bases fitting TRBD1. There are 16 residues in the CDR3. Germline CDR1 LGHNA, CDR2 YNFKEQ. V trimming: 4 bases; J trimming: 0 bases; junction bases outside the gene matches: 8.

The chain recombines TRBV6-2 or TRBV6-3 with TRBJ1-2; the D is unclear. The CDR3 is made up of 14 amino acids. Trimming stripped 0 bases from V and 8 bases from J, with 13 bases between. Germline V gives CDR1 MNHEY, CDR2 SVGEGT. The CDR3 DNA sequence: TGTGCCAGCAGTTACTCACCCCCGGCGGGCGGCTACACCTTC. The encoded protein is CASSYSPPAGGYTF.